This T cell receptor (beta chain) was retrieved from a study of CD8+ T cells in alopecia areata. The table lists this clone with a few counts. The treatment denotes: oral pan-JAK inhibitor, 5-10 mg twice daily. Punch biopsies of lesional scalp, plus peripheral blood, were taken from alopecia areata patients. V lost 0 bases and J lost 9; bases outside the gene matches: 11. This CDR3 is built from 17 residues. Germline V gene lookup returns CDR1 LNHNV and CDR2 YYDKDF (reference sequence). Extraction of RNA preceded its reverse transcription into cDNA, which served as the sequencing template. Using immunoSEQ multiplex PCR, the repertoire was profiled, and TCRdb retains in-frame clones only, with some absent. The repertoire holds some 160,000 clones, with 65% as singletons.

Material: CD4+ T cells sorted from blood, obtained at week 4, from a patient treated with tofacitinib. This clonotype was sampled from a human donor with alopecia areata. The chain has TRBV15 and TRBJ2-3; 11 positions match TRBD2. The CDR3 loop is CATSRDEASGGLGTQYF. Written as DNA, the CDR3 is TGTGCCACCAGCAGAGATGAGGCTAGCGGGGGGCTCGGGACGCAGTATTTT.